This TCR beta chain was identified during a study of T cell responses to AZD1222 COVID-19 vaccine. Trimming pared 4 bases from V and 8 bases from J, leaving 17 bases between. The CDR3 is made up of 13 amino acids. Per germline, CDR1 SQVTM and CDR2 ANQGSEA. In this sample, this clone turned up a few times. The protocol was immunoSEQ multiplex PCR, while the TCRdb copy is restricted to in-frame clones and leaves out a portion. Among around 99,000 clones listed, 80% to 95% were seen once. This receptor was identified in an adult who received the AZD1222 COVID-19 vaccine. The material sequenced was peripheral blood, taken 28 days after the second AZD1222 dose. This chain links TRBV29-1 with TRBJ1-2, with D unresolved. Written as DNA, the CDR3 is TGCAGCGTTGCCCAAAATGGGAGGAGGGGCTACACCTTC. It codes for CSVAQNGRRGYTF. The variable domain in full, with the rest retrieved from reference TRBV29-1 and TRBJ1-2, is SAVISQKPSRDICQRGTSLTIQCQVDSQVTMMFWYRQQPGQSLTLIATANQGSEATYESGFVIDKFPISRPNLTFSTLTVSNMSPEDSSIYLCSVAQNGRRGYTFGSGTRLTVV.